This record concerns one T cell receptor beta chain sequence. Antigen unknown. Gene names and germline match the mouse. The read comes to an end 1 residue before the CDR3 does, leaving the germline J gene to fill in the end. The length of the CDR3 is 14 residues. Losses at the gene ends were 4 bases for V and 3 bases for J; bases not matched to a gene: 0. CDR1 NSQYPW and CDR2 LRSPGD come from the germline V gene (reference sequence). The data belong to a study of tissue T cells after allogeneic stem cell transplantation. Findings and caveats of the study: Shared clones across patients were few; motif clustering revealed tissue-specific shared signatures. Anatomically similar tissues had similar TCR repertoires within each patient. In patients and mice, blood and spleen missed much of tissue repertoire.

Clones were read by immunoSEQ multiplex PCR, and TCRdb kept only the in-frame ones, dropping some. The sample has more than 40,000 clones, roughly 73% seen once; the top ten hold 0.55%. This chain connects TRBV1 to TRBJ2-2, with TRBD1 matching 9 bases. The sample consisted of sorted cells pooled from one or two spleens. This TCR was sampled from a pool of C57BL/6 mice in good health. Incomplete CDR3 DNA: TGCACCTGCAGTGGACAGGGGGACACCGGGCAGCTCTAC. Translation: CTCSGQGDTGQLY. In full, the CDR3 is CTCSGQGDTGQLYF.